The clone carrying this T cell receptor (beta chain) has more than one count but fewer than ten. Its specificity is not known. These data are taken from a study of cytomegalovirus exposure and HLA in healthy donors. Study findings and constraints: Cytomegalovirus status, reportedly, was diagnosed with high specificity and sensitivity by the classifier.

TCRdb's copy holds only in-frame clones and misses some; the assay was immunoSEQ multiplex PCR. The sample lists 150,000 to 200,000 clones, 84% occurring once. This CDR3 has 13 residues. The germline CDR1 and CDR2 sequences are GTSNPN and SVGIG (reference sequence). The junction had 9 bases not matched to a gene; V was cut back by 3 bases and J by 7 bases. The validation cohort, a group of 120 subjects, included the donors and was separate from the approximately 680-subject first cohort. What was sequenced was PBMCs. The V call is TRBV30, the J call TRBJ2-7, with 7 bases matching TRBD2. The TCR comes from a man aged 25 to 40 in good health and CMV-seropositive. The CDR3 loop is CAWSAGVAGEQYF. In DNA, the CDR3 is TGTGCCTGGAGCGCCGGGGTAGCGGGTGAGCAGTACTTC. Complete variable domain (other parts from reference TRBV30 and TRBJ2-7): SQTIHQWPATLVQPVGSPLSLECTVEGTSNPNLYWYRQAAGRGLQLLFYSVGIGQISSEVPQNLSASRPQDRQFILSSKKLLLSDSGFYLCAWSAGVAGEQYFGPGTRLTVT.